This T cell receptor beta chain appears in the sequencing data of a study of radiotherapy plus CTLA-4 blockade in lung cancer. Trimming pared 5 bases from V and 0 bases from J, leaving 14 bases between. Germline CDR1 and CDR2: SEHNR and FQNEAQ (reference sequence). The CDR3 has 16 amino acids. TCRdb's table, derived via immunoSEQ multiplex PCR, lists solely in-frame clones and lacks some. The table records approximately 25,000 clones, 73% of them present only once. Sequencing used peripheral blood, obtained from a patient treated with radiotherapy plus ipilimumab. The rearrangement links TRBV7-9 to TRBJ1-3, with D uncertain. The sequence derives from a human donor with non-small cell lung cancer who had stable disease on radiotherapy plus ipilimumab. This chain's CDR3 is CASSPLRTDSGNTIYF. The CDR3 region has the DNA TGTGCCAGCAGCCCTCTAAGAACGGACTCTGGAAACACCATATATTTT. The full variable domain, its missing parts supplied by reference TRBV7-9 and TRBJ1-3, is DTGVSQNPRHKITKRGQNVTFRCDPISEHNRLYWYRQTLGQGPEFLTYFQNEAQLEKSRLLSDRFSAERPKGSFSTLEIQRTEQGDSAMYLCASSPLRTDSGNTIYFGEGSWLTVV.